The 10 T cell receptor beta chains given below trace back to one sample, sequenced in a study of T cells in localized non-small cell lung cancer. The table came from immunoSEQ multiplex PCR; TCRdb's copy has only in-frame clones and leaves some out. Of tens of thousands of clones detected, approximately 83% appear once; the ten largest clones hold approximately 7.8%. Sequenced material: PBMCs, taken before any cancer treatment. The origin of the receptors is a man aged 40-75 years with stage II lung adenocarcinoma.

The chain combines TRBV28 with TRBJ2-1; 10 nucleotides agree with TRBD1. Germline trimming cut 2 bases from V and 6 bases from J; bases unmatched to any gene: 4. The CDR3 loop spans 15 amino acids. CDR1 is MDHEN, CDR2 SYDVKM, per germline. The CDR3 protein is CASSLPRTGGNEQFF. CDR3 DNA: TGTGCCAGCAGTTTACCCAGGACAGGGGGCAATGAGCAGTTCTTC.

V and J are TRBV27 and TRBJ2-1; D gene unclear. V gave up 3 bases and J gave up 7 bases, with 10 bases separating them. Germline CDR1 reads MNHEY; CDR2 reads SMNVEV (reference sequence). The CDR3 sequence is 13 residues long. The CDR3 reads CASSFANRNEQFF. The CDR3 DNA reads TGTGCCAGCAGTTTCGCCAATCGGAATGAGCAGTTCTTC.

The chain joins TRBV4-1 to TRBJ1-6; 9 nucleotides align to TRBD1. The CDR3 loop spans 16 amino acids. J was trimmed by 7 bases and V by 5 bases; bases with no gene match: 9. Germline-derived CDR1 and CDR2 are MGHRA and YSYEKL. CDR3 residues: CASSFTTGGANSPLHF. CDR3 DNA: TGCGCCAGCAGCTTTACTACAGGGGGCGCGAATTCACCCCTCCACTTT.

This clone occurred a few times. The chain combines TRBV10-2 with TRBJ2-1, with 9 bases lining up with TRBD1. Germline V gene sequence: CDR1 WSHSY, CDR2 SAAADI. The CDR3 is 16 amino acids. V was clipped by 8 bases and J by 3 bases; unmatched bases: 11. CDR3 DNA sequence: TGCGCCAGCCACAGGGATGACAGGGGGAACTACAATGAGCAGTTCTTC. Encoded protein: CASHRDDRGNYNEQFF.

V is TRBV5-6 and J is TRBJ2-1, with TRBD2 identical over 8 bases. Germline CDR1 reads SGHDT; CDR2 reads YYEEEE. The junction had 7 bases not matched to a gene; V was cut back by 0 bases and J by 8 bases. The length of the CDR3 is 15 residues. The CDR3 is CASSLVSGVGDEQFF. CDR3 coding DNA: TGTGCCAGCAGCTTGGTTAGCGGGGTAGGCGATGAGCAGTTCTTC.

The chain employs TRBV7-9 and TRBJ2-2, with D perhaps matching TRBD1 or TRBD2 (5 bases each). The CDR3 has 14 residues. The germline CDR1 and CDR2 sequences are SEHNR and FQNEAQ (reference sequence). V shed 4 bases and J shed 3 bases, with 9 bases lying between them. The DNA of the CDR3 is TGTGCCAGCAGCTCCGGGGCCGACACCGGGGAGCTGTTTTTT. Its translation: CASSSGADTGELFF.

V usage is TRBV19 and J usage is TRBJ1-4; the D gene is possibly TRBD1 (5 bases). The CDR3 totals 15 residues. Deletions cut 5 bases from V and 8 bases from J, with 18 bases between. Germline CDR1 is LNHDA and CDR2 is SQIVND (reference sequence). DNA of the CDR3: TGTGCCAGTAGTCCTCATGATGGGGGTGGCGAAAAACTGTTTTTT. Residues: CASSPHDGGGEKLFF.

The chain combines TRBV6-1 with TRBJ2-5, with D possibly TRBD2 on 7 matching bases. The V gene's germline CDR1 is MNHNS and CDR2 SASEGT. The V and J ends lost 6 bases and 5 bases respectively, with 16 bases between them. CDR3 length: 14 amino acids. The DNA for the CDR3 is TGTGCCAGCAGGAAGGGGGGGGCTGTGGAGACCCAGTACTTC. Amino acid sequence: CASRKGGAVETQYF.

This rearrangement joins TRBV6-6 to TRBJ2-7; TRBD2 matches at 9 bases. Trimming took 7 bases from V and 3 from J; bases not matched to a gene: 13. Germline V lookup: CDR1 MNHNY, CDR2 SVGAGI (reference sequence). CDR3 length: 16 residues. The DNA of the CDR3 is TGTGCCAGCACCCTTTTGGGGGCGGGGGGGTACTACGAGCAGTACTTC. Its translation: CASTLLGAGGYYEQYF.

The chain joins TRBV5-6 to TRBJ2-5, with unresolved D. The CDR3 consists of 12 residues. The germline V gene encodes CDR1 SGHDT and CDR2 YYEEEE. V was clipped by 2 bases and J by 5 bases, with 7 bases between them. CDR3 DNA: TGTGCCAGCAGCTTTTTTGGGGAGACCCAGTACTTC. Translated, it gives CASSFFGETQYF.